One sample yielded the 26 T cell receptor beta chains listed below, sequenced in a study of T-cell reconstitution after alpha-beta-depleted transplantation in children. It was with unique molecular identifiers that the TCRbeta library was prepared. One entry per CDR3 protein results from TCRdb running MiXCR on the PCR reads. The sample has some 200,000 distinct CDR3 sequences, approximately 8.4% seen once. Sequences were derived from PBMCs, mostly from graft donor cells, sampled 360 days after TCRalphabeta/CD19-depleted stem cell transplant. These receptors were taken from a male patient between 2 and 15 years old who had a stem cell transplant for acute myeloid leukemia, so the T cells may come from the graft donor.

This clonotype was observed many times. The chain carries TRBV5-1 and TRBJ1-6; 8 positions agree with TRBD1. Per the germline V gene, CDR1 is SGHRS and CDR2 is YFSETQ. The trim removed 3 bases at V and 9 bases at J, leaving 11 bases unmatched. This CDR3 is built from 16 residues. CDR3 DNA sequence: TGCGCCAGCAGCTCCGCGCCGGACAGGGTGTCTTCACCCCTCCACTTT. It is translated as CASSSAPDRVSSPLHF.

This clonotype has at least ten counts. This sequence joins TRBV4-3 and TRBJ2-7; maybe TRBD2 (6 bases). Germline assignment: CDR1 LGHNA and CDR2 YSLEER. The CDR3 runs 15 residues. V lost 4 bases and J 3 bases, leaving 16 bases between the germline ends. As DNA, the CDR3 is TGCGCCAGCAGCCGGGAGGACACCGGGGGCTACGAGCAGTACTTC. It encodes CASSREDTGGYEQYF.

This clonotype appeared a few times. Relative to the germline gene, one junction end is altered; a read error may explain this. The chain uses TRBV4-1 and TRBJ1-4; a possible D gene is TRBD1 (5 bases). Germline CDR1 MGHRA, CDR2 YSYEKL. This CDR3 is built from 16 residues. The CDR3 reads CASSKEGGGTNEKLFF. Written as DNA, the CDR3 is TGCGCCAGCAGCAAAGAAGGTGGGGGAACTAATGAAAAACTGTTTTTT.

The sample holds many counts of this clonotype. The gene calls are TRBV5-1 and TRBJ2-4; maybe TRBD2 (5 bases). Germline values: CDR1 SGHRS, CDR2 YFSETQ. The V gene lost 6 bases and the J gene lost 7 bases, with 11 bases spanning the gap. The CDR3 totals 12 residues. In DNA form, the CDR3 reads TGCGCCAGCAAAACTAGGAGGAACATTCAGTACTTC. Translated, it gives CASKTRRNIQYF.

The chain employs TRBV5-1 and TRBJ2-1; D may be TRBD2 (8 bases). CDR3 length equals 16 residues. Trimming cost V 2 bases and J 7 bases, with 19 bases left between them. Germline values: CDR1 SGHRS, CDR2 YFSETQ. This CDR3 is CASSFTSGPRGNEQFF. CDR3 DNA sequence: TGCGCCAGCAGCTTTACTAGCGGCCCCAGGGGGAATGAGCAGTTCTTC.

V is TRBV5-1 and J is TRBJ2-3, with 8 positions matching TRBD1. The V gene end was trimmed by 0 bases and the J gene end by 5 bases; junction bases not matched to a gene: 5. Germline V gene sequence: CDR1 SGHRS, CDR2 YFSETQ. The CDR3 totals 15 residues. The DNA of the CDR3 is TGCGCCAGCAGCTTGGATTCAGGGGGCGTAGATACGCAGTATTTT. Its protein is CASSLDSGGVDTQYF.

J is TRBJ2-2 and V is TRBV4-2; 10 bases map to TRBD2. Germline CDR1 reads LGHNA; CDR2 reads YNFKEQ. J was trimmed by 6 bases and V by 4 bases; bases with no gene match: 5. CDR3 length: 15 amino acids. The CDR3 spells CASSLLAGDSGELFF. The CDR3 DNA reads TGTGCCAGCAGCCTCCTAGCGGGAGACTCCGGGGAGCTGTTTTTT.

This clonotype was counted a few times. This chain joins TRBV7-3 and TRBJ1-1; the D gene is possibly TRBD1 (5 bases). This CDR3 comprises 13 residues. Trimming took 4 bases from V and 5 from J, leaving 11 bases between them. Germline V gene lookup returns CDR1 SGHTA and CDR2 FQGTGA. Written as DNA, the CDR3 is TGTGCCAGCAGCTCTATGCGGGGGACTGAAGCTTTCTTT. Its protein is CASSSMRGTEAFF. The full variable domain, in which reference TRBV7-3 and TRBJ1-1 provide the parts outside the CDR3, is GAGVSQTPSNKVTEKGKYVELRCDPISGHTALYWYRQSLGQGPEFLIYFQGTGAADDSGLPNDRFFAVRPEGSVSTLKIQRTERGDSAVYLCASSSMRGTEAFFGQGTRLTVV.

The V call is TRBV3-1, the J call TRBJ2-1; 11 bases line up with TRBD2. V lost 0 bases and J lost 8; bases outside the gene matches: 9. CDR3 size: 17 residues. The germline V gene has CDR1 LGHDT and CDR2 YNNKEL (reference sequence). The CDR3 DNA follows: TGTGCCAGCAGCCAAGATTCGTTCGGACTAGCGGGCGATGAGCAGTTCTTC. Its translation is CASSQDSFGLAGDEQFF.

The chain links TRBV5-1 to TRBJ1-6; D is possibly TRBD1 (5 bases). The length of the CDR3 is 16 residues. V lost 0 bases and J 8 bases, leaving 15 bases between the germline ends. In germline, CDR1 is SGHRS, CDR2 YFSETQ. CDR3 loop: CASSLVSGLEDSPLHF. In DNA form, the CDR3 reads TGCGCCAGCAGCTTGGTATCAGGGCTCGAGGATTCACCCCTCCACTTT.

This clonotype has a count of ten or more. The CDR3 protein is CASSVAQESYEQYF. CDR3 nucleotide sequence: TGTGCCAGCAGCGTAGCGCAGGAGTCCTACGAGCAGTACTTC. The chain couples TRBV9 to TRBJ2-7; no reliable D call. CDR1 and CDR2 from the germline V gene are SGDLS and YYNGEE. Trimming shortened V by 0 bases and J by 1 base, and 8 bases separated the two germline ends. The length of the CDR3 is 14 residues. The entire variable domain, with the rest obtained from reference TRBV9 and TRBJ2-7, is as follows: DSGVTQTPKHLITATGQRVTLRCSPRSGDLSVYWYQQSLDQGLQFLIQYYNGEERAKGNILERFSAQQFPDLHSELNLSSLELGDSALYFCASSVAQESYEQYFGPGTRLTVT.

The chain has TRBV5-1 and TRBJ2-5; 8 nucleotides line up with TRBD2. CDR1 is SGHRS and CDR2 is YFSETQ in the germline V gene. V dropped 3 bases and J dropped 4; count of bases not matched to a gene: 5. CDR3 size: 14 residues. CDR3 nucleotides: TGCGCCAGCAGCTCAGCGGGAGTTGCAGAGACCCAGTACTTC. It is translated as CASSSAGVAETQYF.

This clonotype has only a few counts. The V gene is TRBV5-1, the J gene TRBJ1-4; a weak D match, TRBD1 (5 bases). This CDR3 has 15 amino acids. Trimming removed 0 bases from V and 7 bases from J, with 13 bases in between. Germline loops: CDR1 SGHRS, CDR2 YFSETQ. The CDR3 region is CASSLGDQTGEKLFF. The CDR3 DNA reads TGCGCCAGCAGCTTGGGCGACCAAACAGGTGAAAAACTGTTTTTT. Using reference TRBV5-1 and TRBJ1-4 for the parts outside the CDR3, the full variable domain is KAGVTQTPRYLIKTRGQQVTLSCSPISGHRSVSWYQQTPGQGLQFLFEYFSETQRNKGNFPGRFSGRQFSNSRSEMNVSTLELGDSALYLCASSLGDQTGEKLFFGSGTQLSVL.

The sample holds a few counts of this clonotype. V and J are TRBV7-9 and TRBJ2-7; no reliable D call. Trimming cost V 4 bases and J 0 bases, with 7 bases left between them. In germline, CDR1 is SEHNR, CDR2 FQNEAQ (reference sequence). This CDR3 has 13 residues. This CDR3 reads CASSSLSSYEQYF. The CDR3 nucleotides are TGTGCCAGCAGCTCCCTAAGCTCCTACGAGCAGTACTTC.

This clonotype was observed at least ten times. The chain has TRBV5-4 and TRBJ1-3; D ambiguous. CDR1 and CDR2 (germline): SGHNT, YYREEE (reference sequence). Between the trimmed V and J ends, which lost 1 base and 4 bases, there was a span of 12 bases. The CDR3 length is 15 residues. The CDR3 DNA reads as TGTGCCAGCAGCTTGACGGCAGATCGAGGAAACACCATATATTTT. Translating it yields CASSLTADRGNTIYF.

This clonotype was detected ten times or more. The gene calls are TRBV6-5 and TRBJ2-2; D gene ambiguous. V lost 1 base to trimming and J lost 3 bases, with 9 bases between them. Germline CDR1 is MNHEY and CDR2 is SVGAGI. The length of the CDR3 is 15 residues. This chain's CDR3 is CASSYYRGDTGELFF. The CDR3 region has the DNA TGTGCCAGCAGTTACTACCGTGGTGACACCGGGGAGCTGTTTTTT.

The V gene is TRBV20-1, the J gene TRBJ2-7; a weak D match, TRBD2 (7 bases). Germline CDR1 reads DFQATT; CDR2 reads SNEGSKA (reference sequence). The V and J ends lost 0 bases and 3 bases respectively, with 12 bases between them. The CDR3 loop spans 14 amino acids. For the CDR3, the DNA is TGCAGTGCTAGAGATGGGGGGGCTATCTACGAGCAGTACTTC. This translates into CSARDGGAIYEQYF.

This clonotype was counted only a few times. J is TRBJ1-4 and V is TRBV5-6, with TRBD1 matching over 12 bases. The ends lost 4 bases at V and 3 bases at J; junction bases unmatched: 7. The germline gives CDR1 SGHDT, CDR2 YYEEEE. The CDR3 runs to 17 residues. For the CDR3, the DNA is TGTGCCAGCAGCGGATCGGGACAGGGGGCGGCTAATGAAAAACTGTTTTTT. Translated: CASSGSGQGAANEKLFF.

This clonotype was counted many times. The CDR3 DNA reads TGTGCCAGCAGTTTCTCCAGTCGGGACAGGGTCTTCCAAGAGACCCAGTACTTC. Protein product: CASSFSSRDRVFQETQYF. The chain employs TRBV12-3 or TRBV12-4 and TRBJ2-5, with TRBD1 identical over 9 bases. V shed 3 bases, J shed 1 base, and the junction held 12 bases outside the gene matches. The CDR3 is 18 amino acids.

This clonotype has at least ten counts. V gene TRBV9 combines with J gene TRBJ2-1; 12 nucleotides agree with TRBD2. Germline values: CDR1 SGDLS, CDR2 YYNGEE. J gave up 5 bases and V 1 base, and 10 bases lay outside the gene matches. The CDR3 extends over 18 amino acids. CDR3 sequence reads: CASSVYSQGLAGNNEQFF. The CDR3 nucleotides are TGTGCCAGCAGCGTATACTCCCAAGGACTAGCGGGGAACAATGAGCAGTTCTTC.

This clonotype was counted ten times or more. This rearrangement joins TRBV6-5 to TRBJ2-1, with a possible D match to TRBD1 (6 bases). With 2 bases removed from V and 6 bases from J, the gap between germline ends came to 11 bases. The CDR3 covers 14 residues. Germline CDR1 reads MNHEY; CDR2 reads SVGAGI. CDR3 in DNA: TGTGCCAGCAGTTACGGACAAGGGGGCAATGAGCAGTTCTTC. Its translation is CASSYGQGGNEQFF.

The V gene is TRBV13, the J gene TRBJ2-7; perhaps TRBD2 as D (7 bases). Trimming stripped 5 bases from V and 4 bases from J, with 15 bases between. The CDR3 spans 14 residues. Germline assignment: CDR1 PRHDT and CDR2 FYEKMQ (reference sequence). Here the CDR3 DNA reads TGTGCCAGCAGCCGGGGGGCTGGTTCTTACGAGCAGTACGTC. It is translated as CASSRGAGSYEQYV.

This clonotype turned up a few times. The CDR3 nucleotides read TGTGCCAGCAGCTTACCGCGCGGGAGGGCCACAGATACGCAGTATTTT. Translation gives CASSLPRGRATDTQYF. The chain couples TRBV7-2 to TRBJ2-3, with 9 positions matching TRBD2. The junction had 5 bases not matched to a gene; V was cut back by 2 bases and J by 2 bases. The CDR3 has 16 amino acids. The germline V gene has CDR1 SGHTA and CDR2 FQGNSA.

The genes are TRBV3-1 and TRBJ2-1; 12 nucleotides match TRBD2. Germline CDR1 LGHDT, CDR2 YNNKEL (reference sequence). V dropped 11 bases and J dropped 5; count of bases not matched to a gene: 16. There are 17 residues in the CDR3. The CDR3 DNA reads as TGTGCCTCCTGCCCCCCCACTAGCGGGGGGTCCGACAATGAGCAGTTCTTC. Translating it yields CASCPPTSGGSDNEQFF.

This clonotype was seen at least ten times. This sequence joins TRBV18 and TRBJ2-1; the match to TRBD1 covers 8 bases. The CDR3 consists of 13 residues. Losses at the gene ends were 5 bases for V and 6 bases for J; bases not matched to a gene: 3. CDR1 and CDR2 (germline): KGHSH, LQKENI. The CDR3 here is CASSGTGVNEQFF. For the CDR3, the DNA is TGTGCCAGCTCAGGGACAGGCGTCAATGAGCAGTTCTTC.

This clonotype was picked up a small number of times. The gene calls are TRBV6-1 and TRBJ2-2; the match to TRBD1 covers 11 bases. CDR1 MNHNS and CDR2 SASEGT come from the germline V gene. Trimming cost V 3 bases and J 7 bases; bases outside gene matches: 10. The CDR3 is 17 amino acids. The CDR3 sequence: CASSEGTGGRIGGELFF. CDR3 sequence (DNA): TGTGCCAGCAGTGAGGGGACAGGGGGTAGAATTGGCGGGGAGCTGTTTTTT.